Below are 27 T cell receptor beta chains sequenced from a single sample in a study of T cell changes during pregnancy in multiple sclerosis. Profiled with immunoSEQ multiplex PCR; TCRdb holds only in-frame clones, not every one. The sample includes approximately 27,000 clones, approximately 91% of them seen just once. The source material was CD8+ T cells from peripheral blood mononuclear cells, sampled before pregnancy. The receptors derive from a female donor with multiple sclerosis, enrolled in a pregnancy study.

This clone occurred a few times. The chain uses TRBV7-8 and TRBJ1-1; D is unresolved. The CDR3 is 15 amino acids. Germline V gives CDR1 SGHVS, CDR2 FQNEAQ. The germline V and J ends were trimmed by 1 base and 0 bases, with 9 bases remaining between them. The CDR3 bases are TGTGCCAGCAGCTTAGGAGTGAAAGTGAACACTGAAGCTTTCTTT. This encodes CASSLGVKVNTEAFF.

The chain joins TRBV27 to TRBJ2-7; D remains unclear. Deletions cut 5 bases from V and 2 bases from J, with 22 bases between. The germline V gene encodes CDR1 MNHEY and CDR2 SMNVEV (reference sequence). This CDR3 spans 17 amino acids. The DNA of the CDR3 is TGTGCCAGCAGTGAGTACGGGTTTGGAATCCCAACCTACGAGCAGTACTTC. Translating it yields CASSEYGFGIPTYEQYF.

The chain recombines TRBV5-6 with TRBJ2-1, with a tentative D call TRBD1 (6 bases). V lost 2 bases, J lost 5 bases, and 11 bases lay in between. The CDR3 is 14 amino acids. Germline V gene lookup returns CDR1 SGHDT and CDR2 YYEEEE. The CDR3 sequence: CASSFIGQNNEQFF. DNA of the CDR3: TGTGCCAGCAGCTTTATAGGACAGAACAATGAGCAGTTCTTC.

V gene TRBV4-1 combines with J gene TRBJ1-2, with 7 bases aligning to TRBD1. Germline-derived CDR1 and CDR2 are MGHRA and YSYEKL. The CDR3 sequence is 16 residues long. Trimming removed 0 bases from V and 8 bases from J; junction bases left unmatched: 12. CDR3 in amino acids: CASSQESMRGLWGYTF. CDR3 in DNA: TGCGCCAGCAGCCAAGAGTCGATGAGGGGGCTGTGGGGCTACACCTTC.

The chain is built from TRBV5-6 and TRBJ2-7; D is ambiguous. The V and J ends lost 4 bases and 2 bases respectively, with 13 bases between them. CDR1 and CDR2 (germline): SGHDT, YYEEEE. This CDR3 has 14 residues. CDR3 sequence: CASSLVTNAYEQYF. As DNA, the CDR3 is TGTGCCAGCAGCCTCGTTACTAATGCCTACGAGCAGTACTTC.

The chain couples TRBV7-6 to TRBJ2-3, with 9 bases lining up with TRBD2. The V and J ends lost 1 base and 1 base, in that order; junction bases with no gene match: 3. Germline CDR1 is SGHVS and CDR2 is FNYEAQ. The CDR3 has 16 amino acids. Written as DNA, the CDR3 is TGTGCCAGCAGCTTAGTAGCGGGGGAGCGCACAGATACGCAGTATTTT. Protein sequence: CASSLVAGERTDTQYF.

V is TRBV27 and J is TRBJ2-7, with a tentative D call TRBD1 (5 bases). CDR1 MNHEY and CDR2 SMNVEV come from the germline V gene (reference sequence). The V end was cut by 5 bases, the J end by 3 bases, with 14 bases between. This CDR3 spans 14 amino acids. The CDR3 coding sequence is TGTGCCAGCAGTAATCAGGGTTTGCGCTACGAGCAGTACTTC. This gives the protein CASSNQGLRYEQYF.

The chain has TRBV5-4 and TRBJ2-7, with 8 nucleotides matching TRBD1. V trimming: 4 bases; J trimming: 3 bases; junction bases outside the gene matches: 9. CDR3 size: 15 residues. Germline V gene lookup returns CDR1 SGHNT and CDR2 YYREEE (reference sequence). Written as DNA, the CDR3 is TGTGCCAGCAGCCCCCGGGGGACAGGAAACTACGAGCAGTACTTC. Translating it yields CASSPRGTGNYEQYF.

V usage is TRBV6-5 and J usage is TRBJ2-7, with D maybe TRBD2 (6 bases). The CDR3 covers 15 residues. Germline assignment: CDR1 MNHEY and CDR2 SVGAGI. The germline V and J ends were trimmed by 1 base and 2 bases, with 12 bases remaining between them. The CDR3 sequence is CASSYFPGETYEQYF. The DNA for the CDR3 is TGTGCCAGCAGTTACTTTCCGGGGGAAACCTACGAGCAGTACTTC.

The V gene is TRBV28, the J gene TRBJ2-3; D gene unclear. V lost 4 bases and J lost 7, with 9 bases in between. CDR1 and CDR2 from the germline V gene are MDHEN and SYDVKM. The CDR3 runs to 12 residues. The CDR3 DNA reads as TGTGCCAGCAGTTCTCACTTGTATACGCAGTATTTT. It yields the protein CASSSHLYTQYF.

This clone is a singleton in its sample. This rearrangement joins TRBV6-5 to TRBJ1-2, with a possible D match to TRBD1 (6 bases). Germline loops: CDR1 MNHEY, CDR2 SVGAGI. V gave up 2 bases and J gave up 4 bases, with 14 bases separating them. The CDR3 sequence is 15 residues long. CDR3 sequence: CASSYTGDTSYGYTF. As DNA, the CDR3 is TGTGCCAGCAGTTACACCGGGGACACCTCCTATGGCTACACCTTC.

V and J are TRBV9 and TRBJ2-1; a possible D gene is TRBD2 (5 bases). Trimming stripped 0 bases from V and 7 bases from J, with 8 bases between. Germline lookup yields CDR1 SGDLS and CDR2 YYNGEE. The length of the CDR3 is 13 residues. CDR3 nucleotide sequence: TGTGCCAGCAGCGTAGAGGGAGTTAATGAGCAGTTCTTC. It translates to CASSVEGVNEQFF.

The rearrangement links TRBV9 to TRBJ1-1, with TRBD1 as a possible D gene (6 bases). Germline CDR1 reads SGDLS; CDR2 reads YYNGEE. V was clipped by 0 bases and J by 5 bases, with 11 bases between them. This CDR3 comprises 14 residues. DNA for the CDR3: TGTGCCAGCAGCGTAGAGGGGGATGGGACTGAAGCTTTCTTT. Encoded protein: CASSVEGDGTEAFF. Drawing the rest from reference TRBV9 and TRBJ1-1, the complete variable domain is DSGVTQTPKHLITATGQRVTLRCSPRSGDLSVYWYQQSLDQGLQFLIQYYNGEERAKGNILERFSAQQFPDLHSELNLSSLELGDSALYFCASSVEGDGTEAFFGQGTRLTVV.

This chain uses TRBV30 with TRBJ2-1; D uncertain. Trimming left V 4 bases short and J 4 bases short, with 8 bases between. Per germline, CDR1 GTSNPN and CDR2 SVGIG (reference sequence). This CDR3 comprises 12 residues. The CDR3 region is CAWNAEYNEQFF. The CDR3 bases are TGTGCCTGGAACGCGGAATACAATGAGCAGTTCTTC.

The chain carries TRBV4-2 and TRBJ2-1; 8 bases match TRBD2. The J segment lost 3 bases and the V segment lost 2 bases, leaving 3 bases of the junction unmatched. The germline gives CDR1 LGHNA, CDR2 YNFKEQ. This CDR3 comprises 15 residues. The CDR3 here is CASSQLAGGYNEQFF. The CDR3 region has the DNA TGTGCCAGCAGCCAACTGGCGGGGGGCTACAATGAGCAGTTCTTC.

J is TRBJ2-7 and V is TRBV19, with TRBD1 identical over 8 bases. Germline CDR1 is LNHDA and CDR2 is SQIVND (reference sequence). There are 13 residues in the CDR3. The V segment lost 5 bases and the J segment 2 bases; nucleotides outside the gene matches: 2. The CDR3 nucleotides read TGTGCCAGTAGTTTGGACAGGGCCTACGAGCAGTACTTC. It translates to CASSLDRAYEQYF.

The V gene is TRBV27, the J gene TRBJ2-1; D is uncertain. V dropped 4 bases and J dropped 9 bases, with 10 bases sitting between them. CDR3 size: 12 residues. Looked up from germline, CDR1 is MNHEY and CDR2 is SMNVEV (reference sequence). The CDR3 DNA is TGTGCCAGCAGTTCCCTAAGTAGTGAGCAGTTCTTC. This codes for CASSSLSSEQFF.

The CDR3 coding sequence is TGTGCCATCAGCCCTAGCGGACTCTACGAGCAGTACTTC. It translates to CAISPSGLYEQYF. This chain links TRBV10-3 with TRBJ2-7; 7 bases match TRBD2. This CDR3 spans 13 amino acids. Unmatched junction bases numbered 5, after V lost 6 bases and J lost 3 bases. Looked up from germline, CDR1 is ENHRY and CDR2 is SYGVKD.

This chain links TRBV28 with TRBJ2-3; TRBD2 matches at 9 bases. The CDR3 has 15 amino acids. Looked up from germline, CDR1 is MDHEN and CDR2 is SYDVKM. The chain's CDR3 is CADHSKRGGTDTQYF. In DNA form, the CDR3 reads TGTGCAGACCACTCTAAGCGGGGGGGCACAGATACGCAGTATTTT.

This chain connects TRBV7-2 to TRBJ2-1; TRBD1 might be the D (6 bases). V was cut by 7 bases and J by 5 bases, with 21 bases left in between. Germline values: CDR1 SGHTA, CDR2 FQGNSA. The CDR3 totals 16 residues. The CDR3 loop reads CASTSLPWTVDNEQFF. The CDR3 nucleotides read TGTGCCAGCACCTCTCTGCCCTGGACAGTAGACAATGAGCAGTTCTTC.

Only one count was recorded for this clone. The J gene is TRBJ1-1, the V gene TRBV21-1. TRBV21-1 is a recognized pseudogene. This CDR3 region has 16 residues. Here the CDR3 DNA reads TGTGCCAGCAGCAAAACACAAGAGGTAATGAACACTGAAGCTTTCTTT. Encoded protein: CASSKTQEVMNTEAFF.

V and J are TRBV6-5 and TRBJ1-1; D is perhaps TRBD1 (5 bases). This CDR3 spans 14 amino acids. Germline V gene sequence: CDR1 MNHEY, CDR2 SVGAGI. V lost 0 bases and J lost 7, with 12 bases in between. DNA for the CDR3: TGTGCCAGCAGTTACTCCCCGACAGCCTTTGAAGCTTTCTTT. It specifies CASSYSPTAFEAFF.

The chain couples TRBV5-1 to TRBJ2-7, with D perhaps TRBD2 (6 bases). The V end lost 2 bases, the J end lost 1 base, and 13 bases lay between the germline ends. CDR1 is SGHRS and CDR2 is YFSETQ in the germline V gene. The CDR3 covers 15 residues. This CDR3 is CASSFGTAPSYEQYF. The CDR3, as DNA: TGCGCCAGCAGCTTCGGGACTGCCCCTTCCTACGAGCAGTACTTC.

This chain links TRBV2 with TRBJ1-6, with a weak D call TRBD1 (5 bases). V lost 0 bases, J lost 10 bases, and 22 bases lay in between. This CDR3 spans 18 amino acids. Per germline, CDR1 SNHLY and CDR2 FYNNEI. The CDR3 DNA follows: TGTGCCAGCAGTGAAGCGCAAGGCAGGGTGGTAATTGAGTCACCCCTCCACTTT. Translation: CASSEAQGRVVIESPLHF. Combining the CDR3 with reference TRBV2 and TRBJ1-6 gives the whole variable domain EPEVTQTPSHQVTQMGQEVILRCVPISNHLYFYWYRQILGQKVEFLVSFYNNEISEKSEIFDDQFSVERPDGSNFTLKIRSTKLEDSAMYFCASSEAQGRVVIESPLHFGNGTRLTVT.

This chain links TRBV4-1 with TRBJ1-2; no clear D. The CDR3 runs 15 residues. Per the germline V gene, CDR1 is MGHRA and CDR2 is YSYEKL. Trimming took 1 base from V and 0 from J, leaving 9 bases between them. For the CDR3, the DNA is TGCGCCAGCAGCCAAGCTACAGCGGCTAACTATGGCTACACCTTC. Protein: CASSQATAANYGYTF.

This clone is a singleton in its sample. The CDR3 here is CASSFGWSWVDTQYF. As DNA, the CDR3 is TGTGCCAGCAGTTTCGGGTGGTCCTGGGTAGATACGCAGTATTTT. This chain links TRBV27 with TRBJ2-3; D gene unclear. V was trimmed by 3 bases and J by 5 bases, leaving 15 bases between them. Germline loops: CDR1 MNHEY, CDR2 SMNVEV (reference sequence). CDR3 length: 15 residues.

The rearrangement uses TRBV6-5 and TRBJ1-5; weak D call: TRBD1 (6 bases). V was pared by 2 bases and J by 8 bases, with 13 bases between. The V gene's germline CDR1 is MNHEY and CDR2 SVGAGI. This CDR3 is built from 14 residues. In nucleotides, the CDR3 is TGTGCCAGCAGTTACGATGGGACATCTAAGCCCCAGCATTTT. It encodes CASSYDGTSKPQHF.